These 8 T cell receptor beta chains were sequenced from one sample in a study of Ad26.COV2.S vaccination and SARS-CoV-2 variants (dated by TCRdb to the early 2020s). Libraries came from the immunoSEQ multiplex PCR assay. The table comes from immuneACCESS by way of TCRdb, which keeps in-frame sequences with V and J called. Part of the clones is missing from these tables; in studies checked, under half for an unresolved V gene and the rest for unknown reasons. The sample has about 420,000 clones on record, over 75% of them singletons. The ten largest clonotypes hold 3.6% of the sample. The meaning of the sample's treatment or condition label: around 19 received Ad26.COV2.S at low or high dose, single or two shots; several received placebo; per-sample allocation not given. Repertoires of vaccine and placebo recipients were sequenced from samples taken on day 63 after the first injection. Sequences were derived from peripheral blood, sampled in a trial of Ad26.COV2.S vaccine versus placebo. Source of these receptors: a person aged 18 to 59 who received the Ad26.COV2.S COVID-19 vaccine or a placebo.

The CDR3 nucleotides read TGCGCCAGCAGCCAAGTCGACCTGGACCTAGCCCAGATTTCCTACAATGAGCAGTTCTTC. It yields the protein CASSQVDLDLAQISYNEQFF. The chain recombines TRBV4-3 with TRBJ2-1; possible D gene TRBD2, 5 bases. Trimming left V 1 base short and J 1 base short, with 23 bases between. Germline V lookup: CDR1 LGHNA, CDR2 YSLEER. This CDR3 has 20 amino acids.

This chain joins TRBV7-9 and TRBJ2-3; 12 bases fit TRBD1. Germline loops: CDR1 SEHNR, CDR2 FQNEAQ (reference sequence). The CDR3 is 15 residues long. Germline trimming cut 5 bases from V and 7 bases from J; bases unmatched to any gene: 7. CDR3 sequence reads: CASSSRDRGRNTQYF. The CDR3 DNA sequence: TGTGCCAGCAGCAGCCGGGACAGGGGGCGAAATACGCAGTATTTT.

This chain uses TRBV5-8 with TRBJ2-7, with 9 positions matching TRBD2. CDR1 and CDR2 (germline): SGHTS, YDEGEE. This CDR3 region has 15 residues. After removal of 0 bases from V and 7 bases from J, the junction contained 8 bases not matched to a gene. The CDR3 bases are TGTGCCAGCAGCTTGGGCGGGGGGGCCTTGTGGGAGCAGTACTTC. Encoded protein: CASSLGGGALWEQYF.

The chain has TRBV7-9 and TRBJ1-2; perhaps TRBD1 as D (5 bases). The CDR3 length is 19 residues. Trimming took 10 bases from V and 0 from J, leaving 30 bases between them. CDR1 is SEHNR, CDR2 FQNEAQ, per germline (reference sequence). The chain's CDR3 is CATDLSGPSPATANYGYTF. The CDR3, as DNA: TGTGCCACAGACTTATCGGGGCCCTCTCCTGCTACGGCTAACTATGGCTACACCTTC.

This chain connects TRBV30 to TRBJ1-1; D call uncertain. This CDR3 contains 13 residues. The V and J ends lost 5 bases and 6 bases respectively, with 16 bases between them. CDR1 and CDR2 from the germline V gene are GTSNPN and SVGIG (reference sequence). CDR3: CAWWFRKGSEAFF. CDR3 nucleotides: TGTGCCTGGTGGTTCCGTAAAGGGTCTGAAGCTTTCTTT.

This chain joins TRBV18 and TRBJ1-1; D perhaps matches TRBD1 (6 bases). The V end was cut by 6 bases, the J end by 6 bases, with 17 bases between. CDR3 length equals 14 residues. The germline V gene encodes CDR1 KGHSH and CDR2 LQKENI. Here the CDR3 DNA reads TGTGCCAGCTCCCAAAGGGGGTCGGCTCCTGAAGCTTTCTTT. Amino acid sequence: CASSQRGSAPEAFF. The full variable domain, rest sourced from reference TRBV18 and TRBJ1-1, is NAGVMQNPRHLVRRRGQEARLRCSPMKGHSHVYWYRQLPEEGLKFMVYLQKENIIDESGMPKERFSAEFPKEGPSILRIQQVVRGDSAAYFCASSQRGSAPEAFFGQGTRLTVV.

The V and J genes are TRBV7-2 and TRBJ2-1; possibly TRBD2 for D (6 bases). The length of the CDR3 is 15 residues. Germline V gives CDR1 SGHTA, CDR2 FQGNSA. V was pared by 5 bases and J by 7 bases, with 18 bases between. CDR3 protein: CASSPDGGALNEQFF. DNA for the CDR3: TGTGCCAGCAGCCCGGACGGCGGGGCACTAAATGAGCAGTTCTTC.

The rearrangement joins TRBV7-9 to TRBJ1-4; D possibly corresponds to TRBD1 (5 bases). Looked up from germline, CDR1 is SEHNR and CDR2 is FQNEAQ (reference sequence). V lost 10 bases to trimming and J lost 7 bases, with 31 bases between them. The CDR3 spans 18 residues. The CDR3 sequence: CATPFNSGPSLFGEKLFF. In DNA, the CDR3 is TGTGCCACCCCCTTTAATTCGGGACCGTCGCTGTTTGGTGAAAAACTGTTTTTT.